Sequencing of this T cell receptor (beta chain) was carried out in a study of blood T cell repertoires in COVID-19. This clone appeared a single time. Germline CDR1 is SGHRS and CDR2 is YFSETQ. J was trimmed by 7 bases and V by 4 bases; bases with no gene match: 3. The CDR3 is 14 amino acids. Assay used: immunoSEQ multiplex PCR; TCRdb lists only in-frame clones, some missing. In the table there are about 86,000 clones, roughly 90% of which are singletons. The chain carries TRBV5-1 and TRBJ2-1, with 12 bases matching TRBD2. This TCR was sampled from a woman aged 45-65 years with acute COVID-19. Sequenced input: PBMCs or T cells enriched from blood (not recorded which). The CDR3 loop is CASSPGLAGNEQFF. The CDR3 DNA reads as TGCGCCAGCAGCCCGGGACTAGCGGGTAATGAGCAGTTCTTC. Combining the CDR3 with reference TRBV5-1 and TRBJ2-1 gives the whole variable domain KAGVTQTPRYLIKTRGQQVTLSCSPISGHRSVSWYQQTPGQGLQFLFEYFSETQRNKGNFPGRFSGRQFSNSRSEMNVSTLELGDSALYLCASSPGLAGNEQFFGPGTRLTVL.